Shown below are 3 T cell receptor beta chains from a single sample sequenced in a study of blood T cell repertoires in COVID-19. Generated by immunoSEQ multiplex PCR, the TCRdb table keeps only in-frame clones and is missing some. The repertoire holds about 480,000 clones, with around 89% as singletons. The sequencing input was PBMCs or T cells enriched from blood (not recorded which). These receptors came from a woman aged 40 to 49 who had recovered from COVID-19.

This chain uses TRBV19 with TRBJ1-4; maybe TRBD1 (5 bases). The CDR3 has 13 amino acids. Trimming left V 5 bases short and J 12 bases short, with 16 bases between. From germline, CDR1 is LNHDA and CDR2 SQIVND (reference sequence). CDR3 protein: CASSGDSASQLFF. In DNA, the CDR3 is TGTGCCAGTAGTGGAGACAGTGCTTCGCAACTGTTTTTT.

This rearrangement joins TRBV28 to TRBJ1-2; tentative D call: TRBD1 (6 bases). Germline values: CDR1 MDHEN, CDR2 SYDVKM. Trimming shortened V by 6 bases and J by 5 bases, and 16 bases separated the two germline ends. CDR3 length: 14 amino acids. CDR3 sequence (DNA): TGTGCCAGCAGCACCCCAGGACAGCATTATGGCTACACCTTC. Its protein is CASSTPGQHYGYTF.

Note on this clone: Different DNA sequences within this sample yield the same CDR3. The chain carries TRBV2 and TRBJ2-7, with 9 bases lining up with TRBD1. This CDR3 comprises 13 residues. V lost 4 bases to trimming and J lost 4 bases; unmatched junction nucleotides: 2. Germline CDR1 reads SNHLY; CDR2 reads FYNNEI. DNA for the CDR3: TGTGCCAGCAGTGGGACAGGGGCGTACGAGCAGTACTTC. Protein product: CASSGTGAYEQYF.